These 28 T cell receptor beta chains originate from one sample sequenced in a study of PD-L1 blockade in urothelial cancer. Profiling relied on immunoSEQ multiplex PCR, and the TCRdb table lists in-frame clones only, not all of them. The sample lists about 52,000 clones; around three quarters were seen once. The source was PBMCs, collected around atezolizumab (anti-PD-L1) treatment. The receptors here all came from a man aged 70 or older with urothelial cancer.

V gene TRBV19 combines with J gene TRBJ2-7; D not certain. Germline V CDR1 and CDR2: LNHDA, SQIVND (reference sequence). The CDR3 runs to 14 residues. V gave up 1 base and J gave up 0 bases, with 7 bases separating them. CDR3 sequence: CASSIGGNSYEQYF. CDR3 nucleotides: TGTGCCAGTAGTATAGGAGGCAACTCCTACGAGCAGTACTTC.

This clone turned up a few times. The rearrangement joins TRBV2 to TRBJ2-7, with D possibly being TRBD2 (6 bases). Deletions cut 4 bases from V and 3 bases from J, with 16 bases between. Germline V gene data show CDR1 as SNHLY and CDR2 as FYNNEI. The CDR3 runs 15 residues. The CDR3: CASSVRSGDGYEQYF. CDR3 DNA: TGTGCCAGCAGTGTCAGGTCGGGAGACGGCTACGAGCAGTACTTC.

The chain links TRBV7-2 to TRBJ2-1, with TRBD2 matching 11 bases. The germline gives CDR1 SGHTA, CDR2 FQGNSA. This CDR3 spans 16 amino acids. The J segment lost 4 bases and the V segment lost 0 bases, leaving 2 bases of the junction unmatched. CDR3: CASSLAGTSGYNEQFF. The CDR3 DNA follows: TGTGCCAGCAGCTTAGCGGGGACTAGCGGATACAATGAGCAGTTCTTC.

The chain links TRBV5-1 to TRBJ2-3; D is unresolved. V lost 0 bases to trimming and J lost 6 bases, with 11 bases between them. The V gene's germline CDR1 is SGHRS and CDR2 YFSETQ. The CDR3 spans 14 residues. CDR3 DNA: TGCGCCAGCAGCTTGGGGAGTGCGCAGGATACGCAGTATTTT. Protein sequence: CASSLGSAQDTQYF.

The chain carries TRBV28 and TRBJ2-4; a weak D match, TRBD1 (6 bases). V lost 7 bases and J 9 bases, leaving 22 bases between the germline ends. Germline V gives CDR1 MDHEN, CDR2 SYDVKM. This CDR3 region has 15 residues. CDR3 amino acids: CASKPRQDAFGIQYF. DNA of the CDR3: TGTGCCAGCAAGCCTCGACAGGACGCCTTCGGCATTCAGTACTTC.

The rearrangement uses TRBV9 and TRBJ1-2; 9 nucleotides align to TRBD1. V gave up 2 bases and J gave up 1 base; unmatched junction bases: 12. The CDR3 is 18 amino acids. Germline lookup yields CDR1 SGDLS and CDR2 YYNGEE. The CDR3 DNA reads TGTGCCAGCAGCGTTACGACCGGGACAGGGTTGAGTAACTATGGCTACACCTTC. This sequence encodes CASSVTTGTGLSNYGYTF.

This chain connects TRBV7-2 to TRBJ2-4; 8 bases agree with TRBD2. The CDR3 contains 16 residues. After removal of 0 bases from V and 7 bases from J, the junction contained 8 bases not matched to a gene. Germline loops: CDR1 SGHTA, CDR2 FQGNSA. CDR3 residues: CASSLARSGRQNIQYF. The CDR3 nucleotides read TGTGCCAGCAGCTTAGCGCGGAGCGGGAGACAGAACATTCAGTACTTC.

The CDR3 DNA reads as TGTGCCAGCTCACCCTTGGACGGGACCTACAATGAGCAGTTCTTC. It translates to CASSPLDGTYNEQFF. This rearrangement joins TRBV18 to TRBJ2-1; possible D gene TRBD2, 5 bases. This CDR3 contains 15 residues. CDR1 is KGHSH, CDR2 LQKENI, per germline. The V end lost 3 bases, the J end lost 2 bases, and 11 bases lay between the germline ends.

The chain has TRBV7-2 and TRBJ2-3; 7 nucleotides agree with TRBD1. This CDR3 contains 15 residues. CDR1 and CDR2 (germline): SGHTA, FQGNSA. Trimming at V came to 1 base and at J to 5 bases, leaving 6 bases not matched to a gene. In nucleotides, the CDR3 is TGTGCCAGCAGCTTAGAAGACAGGGCTAAAGATACGCAGTATTTT. This gives the protein CASSLEDRAKDTQYF. The variable domain in full, with the rest retrieved from reference TRBV7-2 and TRBJ2-3, is GAGVSQSPSNKVTEKGKDVELRCDPISGHTALYWYRQSLGQGLEFLIYFQGNSAPDKSGLPSDRFSAERTGGSVSTLTIQRTQQEDSAVYLCASSLEDRAKDTQYFGPGTRLTVL.

The chain combines TRBV7-2 with TRBJ2-1; TRBD1 aligns across 7 bases. After removal of 5 bases from V and 4 bases from J, the junction contained 8 bases not matched to a gene. The CDR3 consists of 15 residues. CDR1 and CDR2 from the germline V gene are SGHTA and FQGNSA. The CDR3 DNA reads TGTGCCAGCAGCCCCGTCCCGGGACAGTACAATGAGCAGTTCTTC. This encodes CASSPVPGQYNEQFF.

The rearrangement links TRBV28 to TRBJ2-7; no reliable D call. Trimming took off 3 bases at V and 4 bases at J, with 4 bases between the two ends. This CDR3 is 11 amino acids long. The germline V gene encodes CDR1 MDHEN and CDR2 SYDVKM. The CDR3 nucleotides read TGTGCCAGCAGTTTGAGGTACGAGCAGTACTTC. Protein product: CASSLRYEQYF. Full variable domain (rest looked up from reference TRBV28 and TRBJ2-7): DVKVTQSSRYLVKRTGEKVFLECVQDMDHENMFWYRQDPGLGLRLIYFSYDVKMKEKGDIPEGYSVSREKKERFSLILESASTNQTSMYLCASSLRYEQYFGPGTRLTVT.

The chain has TRBV7-9 and TRBJ2-1; the match to TRBD2 covers 10 bases. The germline CDR1 and CDR2 sequences are SEHNR and FQNEAQ (reference sequence). J was trimmed by 14 bases and V by 11 bases; bases with no gene match: 9. CDR3 length equals 11 residues. CDR3 nucleotides: TGTGCCGGGGAAGCGGGAGGGGGAGAGTTCTTC. Amino acids: CAGEAGGGEFF.

The chain is built from TRBV7-2 and TRBJ2-2; D is undetermined. CDR1 and CDR2 from the germline V gene are SGHTA and FQGNSA. V lost 2 bases and J lost 1, with 5 bases in between. CDR3 length: 14 residues. The CDR3 bases are TGTGCCAGCAGCTTACAGTGGAACACCGGGGAGCTGTTTTTT. Amino acids: CASSLQWNTGELFF.

The chain has TRBV4-1 and TRBJ1-1; TRBD1 is a possible D gene (5 bases). In germline, CDR1 is MGHRA, CDR2 YSYEKL. The CDR3 has 17 residues. The germline V and J ends were trimmed by 4 bases and 3 bases, with 21 bases remaining between them. In DNA, the CDR3 is TGCGCCAGCAGCCCTATTAGGATCATCCGGGGGTACACTGAAGCTTTCTTT. Amino acids: CASSPIRIIRGYTEAFF.

The chain has TRBV7-9 and TRBJ2-4, with 8 nucleotides matching TRBD1. The CDR3 consists of 14 residues. Looked up from germline, CDR1 is SEHNR and CDR2 is FQNEAQ (reference sequence). The J segment lost 6 bases and the V segment lost 5 bases, leaving 6 bases of the junction unmatched. The CDR3 DNA reads as TGTGCCAGCAGCGAAACAGGGGGAGGAAACATTCAGTACTTC. As protein: CASSETGGGNIQYF.

This clone was detected once. The CDR3 protein is CASSVGGQGNTEAFF. Here the CDR3 DNA reads TGTGCCAGCTCCGTGGGGGGGCAGGGGAACACTGAAGCTTTCTTT. This chain uses TRBV7-2 with TRBJ1-1, with D possibly TRBD1 on 6 matching bases. Germline loops: CDR1 SGHTA, CDR2 FQGNSA. V lost 8 bases, J lost 1 base, and 17 bases lay in between. This CDR3 is built from 15 residues.

This clone occurred a few times. The chain uses TRBV27 and TRBJ1-2; tentatively, D is TRBD1 (6 bases). From germline, CDR1 is MNHEY and CDR2 SMNVEV (reference sequence). V lost 5 bases and J lost 3, with 10 bases in between. The CDR3 contains 13 residues. CDR3 in amino acids: CASSEGGYYGYTF. For the CDR3, the DNA is TGTGCCAGCAGTGAAGGGGGTTACTATGGCTACACCTTC.

The chain joins TRBV7-2 to TRBJ2-2; D unresolved. Deletions cut 0 bases from V and 0 bases from J, with 5 bases between. CDR3 length: 15 amino acids. The germline V gene has CDR1 SGHTA and CDR2 FQGNSA. The CDR3 DNA follows: TGTGCCAGCAGCTTAGCGTGGCCGAACACCGGGGAGCTGTTTTTT. It translates to CASSLAWPNTGELFF.

The chain has TRBV5-1 and TRBJ2-3, with 9 positions matching TRBD2. The CDR3 spans 16 residues. Germline CDR1 SGHRS, CDR2 YFSETQ. The V gene end was trimmed by 3 bases and the J gene end by 3 bases; junction bases not matched to a gene: 8. CDR3 amino acids: CASSSGSSGGTDTQYF. CDR3 nucleotide sequence: TGCGCCAGCAGCTCTGGGAGTAGCGGGGGAACAGATACGCAGTATTTT.

The V call is TRBV30, the J call TRBJ2-1; 11 nucleotides agree with TRBD1. CDR3 size: 16 residues. CDR1 and CDR2 (germline): GTSNPN, SVGIG (reference sequence). V was pared by 0 bases and J by 7 bases, with 8 bases of the junction left unmatched. CDR3 DNA sequence: TGTGCCTGGAGTGTACCCCGGACAGGGGGCATTAATGAGCAGTTCTTC. As protein: CAWSVPRTGGINEQFF.

This sequence joins TRBV7-3 and TRBJ1-4; D possibly corresponds to TRBD1 (6 bases). Germline V gene sequence: CDR1 SGHTA, CDR2 FQGTGA. The CDR3 has 15 amino acids. Trimming shortened V by 1 base and J by 1 base, and 7 bases separated the two germline ends. This chain's CDR3 is CASSLIRGTNEKLFF. The CDR3 nucleotides read TGTGCCAGCAGCTTAATCAGGGGAACTAATGAAAAACTGTTTTTT.

This sequence joins TRBV29-1 and TRBJ2-7; D perhaps matches TRBD2 (6 bases). The CDR3 length is 15 residues. V lost 5 bases, J lost 3 bases, and 20 bases lay in between. Germline CDR1 and CDR2: SQVTM and ANQGSEA. The CDR3 region has the DNA TGCAGCGTTCTGATCCTGGGGAGGAATTTCTACGAGCAGTACTTC. Translating gives CSVLILGRNFYEQYF.

V and J are TRBV19 and TRBJ2-5, with a possible D match to TRBD1 (5 bases). The CDR3 loop spans 15 amino acids. Trimming pared 3 bases from V and 4 bases from J, leaving 15 bases between. Germline V gene sequence: CDR1 LNHDA, CDR2 SQIVND (reference sequence). CDR3 sequence (DNA): TGTGCCAGTAGTATTGACCAGGGCGCGCGAGAGACCCAGTACTTC. This translates into CASSIDQGARETQYF. Full variable domain (rest looked up from reference TRBV19 and TRBJ2-5): DGGITQSPKYLFRKEGQNVTLSCEQNLNHDAMYWYRQDPGQGLRLIYYSQIVNDFQKGDIAEGYSVSREKKESFPLTVTSAQKNPTAFYLCASSIDQGARETQYFGPGTRLLVL.

A few counts support this clone. V gene TRBV11-2 combines with J gene TRBJ2-2, with TRBD2 identical over 7 bases. CDR3 length: 15 amino acids. Germline assignment: CDR1 SGHAT and CDR2 FQNNGV. V trimming: 6 bases; J trimming: 2 bases; junction bases outside the gene matches: 6. CDR3 sequence: CASRLWDYNTGELFF. In DNA form, the CDR3 reads TGTGCCAGCAGGCTGTGGGACTATAACACCGGGGAGCTGTTTTTT.

CDR3 sequence reads: CASSYMGAGRDEQFF. The CDR3 DNA sequence: TGTGCCAGCAGTTACATGGGAGCAGGGAGGGATGAGCAGTTCTTC. The chain links TRBV6-5 to TRBJ2-1; TRBD2 agrees at 7 bases. The V and J ends lost 2 bases and 8 bases, in that order; junction bases with no gene match: 9. This CDR3 spans 15 amino acids. Germline V gene sequence: CDR1 MNHEY, CDR2 SVGAGI.

The rearrangement links TRBV7-6 to TRBJ2-1; weak D call: TRBD1 (6 bases). Germline V gives CDR1 SGHVS, CDR2 FNYEAQ. Trimming left V 1 base short and J 3 bases short, with 10 bases between. The length of the CDR3 is 15 residues. The CDR3 sequence is CASSLDRGGYNEQFF. In DNA, the CDR3 is TGTGCCAGCAGCTTAGATCGAGGGGGCTACAATGAGCAGTTCTTC.

V is TRBV20-1 and J is TRBJ2-1, with D possibly being TRBD2 (6 bases). Germline CDR1 DFQATT, CDR2 SNEGSKA (reference sequence). Trimming pared 6 bases from V and 11 bases from J, leaving 11 bases between. The CDR3 is made up of 10 amino acids. DNA of the CDR3: TGCAGTGCAACCGCGGGGAAGCAGTTCTTC. Translating gives CSATAGKQFF.

The V and J genes are TRBV7-2 and TRBJ2-3; 10 bases line up with TRBD2. Germline loops: CDR1 SGHTA, CDR2 FQGNSA. The V segment lost 5 bases and the J segment 4 bases; nucleotides outside the gene matches: 3. CDR3 size: 14 residues. The CDR3 region is CASSLGLAADTQYF. The DNA for the CDR3 is TGTGCCAGCAGCCTCGGACTAGCGGCAGATACGCAGTATTTT.